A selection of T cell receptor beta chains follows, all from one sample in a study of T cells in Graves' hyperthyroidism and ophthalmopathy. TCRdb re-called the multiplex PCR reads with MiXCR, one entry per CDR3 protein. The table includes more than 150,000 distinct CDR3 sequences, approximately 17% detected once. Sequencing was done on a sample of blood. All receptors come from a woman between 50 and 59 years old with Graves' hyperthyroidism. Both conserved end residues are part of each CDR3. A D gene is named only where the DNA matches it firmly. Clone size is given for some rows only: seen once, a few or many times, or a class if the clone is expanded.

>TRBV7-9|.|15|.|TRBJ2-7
TGCGCCAGCAGCCTCGACAAAGGCGGGGTCTACGAGCAGTACTTC
CASSLDKGGVYEQYF
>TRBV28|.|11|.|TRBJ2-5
TGTGCCAGCAGATACCGCGAGACCCAGTACTTC
CASRYRETQYF
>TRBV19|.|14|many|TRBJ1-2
TGTGCCAGTAGTCCGGGACATTCTAACTATGGCTACACCTTC
CASSPGHSNYGYTF
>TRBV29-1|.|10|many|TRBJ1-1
TGCAGCTGCGGAGAGACTGAAGCTTTCTTT
CSCGETEAFF
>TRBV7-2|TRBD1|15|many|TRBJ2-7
TGTGCCAGCAAGATGACCGGGACAGGCTCCTACGAGCAGTACTTC
CASKMTGTGSYEQYF
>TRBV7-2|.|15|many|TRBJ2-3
TGTGCCAGCAGCTGGGGTAGCGGATTCACAGATACGCAGTATTTT
CASSWGSGFTDTQYF
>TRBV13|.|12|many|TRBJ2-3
TGTGCCAGCAGCTTTAGCGGAGGTACGCAGTATTTT
CASSFSGGTQYF
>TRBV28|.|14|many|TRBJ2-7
TGTGCCAGCAGCCTCGTAACAGGGTTCGACGAGCAGTACTTC
CASSLVTGFDEQYF
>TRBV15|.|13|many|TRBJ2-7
TGTGCCACCAGCAGAGATCTTCGCAACCAGCAGTACTTC
CATSRDLRNQQYF
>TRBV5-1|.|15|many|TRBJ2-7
TGCGCCAGCAGCTTGCAGGCACAGCTAGTTGGCGAGCAGTACTTC
CASSLQAQLVGEQYF
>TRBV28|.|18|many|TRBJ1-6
TGTGCCAGCAGTTTGCCACAGGGACTGTGGACCTATAATTCACCCCTCCACTTT
CASSLPQGLWTYNSPLHF
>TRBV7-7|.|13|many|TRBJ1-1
TGTGCTAGCAGCCGAGCCCTTAACACTGAAGCTTTCTTT
CASSRALNTEAFF
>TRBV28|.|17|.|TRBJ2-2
TGTGCCAGCAGCCTTGCCTCTAGCGACCTGAACACCGGGGAGCTGTTTTTT
CASSLASSDLNTGELFF
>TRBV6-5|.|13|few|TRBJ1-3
TGTGCCAGCAGTTACTCATCCGGAAACACCATATATTTT
CASSYSSGNTIYF
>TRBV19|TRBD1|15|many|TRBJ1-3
TGTGCCAGTAGTAGAGAGGGGGACAGAAGAAACACCATATATTTT
CASSREGDRRNTIYF
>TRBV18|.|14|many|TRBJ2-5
TGTGCCAGCTCACCCGGGACTCCACAAGAGACCCAGTACTTC
CASSPGTPQETQYF
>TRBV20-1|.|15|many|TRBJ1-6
TGCAGTGCTAGAGATTATGGGAAAGGGGGTTCACCCCTCCACTTT
CSARDYGKGGSPLHF
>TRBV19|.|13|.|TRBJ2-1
TGTGCCAGTAGTACGGCGAGGTACAATGAGCAGTTCTTC
CASSTARYNEQFF
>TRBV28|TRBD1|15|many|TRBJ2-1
TGTGCCAGCAGTTCGGACAGGGAAGCGTACAATGAGCAGTTCTTC
CASSSDREAYNEQFF
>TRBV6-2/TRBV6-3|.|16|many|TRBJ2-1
TGTGCCAGCTCTGTTCGTCGGGAAGTCGTAAGCAATGAGCAGTTCTTC
CASSVRREVVSNEQFF
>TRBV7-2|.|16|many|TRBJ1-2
TGTGCCAGCAGCGCCCAAATCACAGGGTTCGGCTATGGCTACACCTTC
CASSAQITGFGYGYTF
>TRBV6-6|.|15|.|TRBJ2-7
TGTGCCAGCAGTTACTCGGTTCCCGGGACCGGCGAGCAGTACTTC
CASSYSVPGTGEQYF
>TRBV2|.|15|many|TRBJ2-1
TGTGCCAGCAGTGATAGTGGCCTTGGGTACAATGAGCAGTTCTTC
CASSDSGLGYNEQFF
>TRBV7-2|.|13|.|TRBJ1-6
TGTGCCAGCAGCTTAGATGGACAGTCACCCCTCCACTTT
CASSLDGQSPLHF
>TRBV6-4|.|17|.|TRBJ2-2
TGTGCCAGCAGTGAGTTGGCCCAAACCATGAACACCGGGGAGCTGTTTTTT
CASSELAQTMNTGELFF
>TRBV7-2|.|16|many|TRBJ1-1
TGTGCCGCCGATCGGGGGCGCGGGAAAGGGAACACTGAAGCTTTCTTT
CAADRGRGKGNTEAFF
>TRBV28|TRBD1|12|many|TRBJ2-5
TGTGCCAGCAGTCCCGGACAGGGAGGAAAACACTTC
CASSPGQGGKHF
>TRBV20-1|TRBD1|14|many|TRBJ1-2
TGCAGTGCGCTACAGGGGGCAGTTAGTTATGGCTACACCTTC
CSALQGAVSYGYTF
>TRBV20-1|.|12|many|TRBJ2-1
TGCAGTGCTCGCCGGGGGTACAATGAGCAGTTCTTC
CSARRGYNEQFF
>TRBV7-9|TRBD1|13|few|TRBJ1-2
TGTGCCAGCAGCGCCCAGGGGGGGCTTGGCTACACCTTC
CASSAQGGLGYTF
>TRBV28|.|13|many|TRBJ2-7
TGTGCCAGCAGTTTATACTCGGGATACGAGCAGTACTTC
CASSLYSGYEQYF
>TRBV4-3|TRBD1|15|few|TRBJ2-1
TGCGCCAGCAGCCCGCCGGACAGGGACGTCAATGAGCAGTTCTTC
CASSPPDRDVNEQFF
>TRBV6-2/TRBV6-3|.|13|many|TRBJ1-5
TGTGCCAGCAGTTACCAGGCAGGGGTGCCCCAGCATTTT
CASSYQAGVPQHF
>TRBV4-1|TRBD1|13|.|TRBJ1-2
TGCGCCAGCAGCCATGCACAGGGGAATGGCTACACCTTC
CASSHAQGNGYTF
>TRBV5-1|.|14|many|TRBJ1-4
TGCGCCAGCAGCACGGGGGCGTCTAATGAAAAACTGTTTTTT
CASSTGASNEKLFF
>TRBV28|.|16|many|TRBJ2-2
TGTGCCAGCAGCCGCCGACAGACCAGGAACACCGGGGAGCTGTTTTTT
CASSRRQTRNTGELFF
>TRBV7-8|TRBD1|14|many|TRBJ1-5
TGTGCCAGCAGCTCCACAGGGGAAGGGCAGCCCCAGCATTTT
CASSSTGEGQPQHF
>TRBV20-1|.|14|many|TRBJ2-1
TGCAGTGCCCAGACAGGCGGGGCCTACAATGAGCAGTTCTTC
CSAQTGGAYNEQFF
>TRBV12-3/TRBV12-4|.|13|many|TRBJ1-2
TGTGCCAGCAGTTCGACAAACAACTATGGCTACACCTTC
CASSSTNNYGYTF
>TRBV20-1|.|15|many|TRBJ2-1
TGCAGTGCTAGAGATCCGAGGGTCGGTAGAAATGAGCAGTTCTTC
CSARDPRVGRNEQFF
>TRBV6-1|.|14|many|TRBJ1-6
TGTGCCAGCACCGAGTGGGGGGCCAGATCACCCCTCCACTTT
CASTEWGARSPLHF
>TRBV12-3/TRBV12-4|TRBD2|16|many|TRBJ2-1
TGTGCCAGCAGCGCGATTGGGGGGGACTCCTACAATGAGCAGTTCTTC
CASSAIGGDSYNEQFF
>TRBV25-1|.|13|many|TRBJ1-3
TGTGCCAGCAGTGAGTACCAGGAGGACACCATATATTTT
CASSEYQEDTIYF
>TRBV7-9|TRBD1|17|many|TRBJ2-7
TGTGCCAGCAGCGCCACCGGGCGACAGGGTAATCCCTACGAGCAGTACTTC
CASSATGRQGNPYEQYF